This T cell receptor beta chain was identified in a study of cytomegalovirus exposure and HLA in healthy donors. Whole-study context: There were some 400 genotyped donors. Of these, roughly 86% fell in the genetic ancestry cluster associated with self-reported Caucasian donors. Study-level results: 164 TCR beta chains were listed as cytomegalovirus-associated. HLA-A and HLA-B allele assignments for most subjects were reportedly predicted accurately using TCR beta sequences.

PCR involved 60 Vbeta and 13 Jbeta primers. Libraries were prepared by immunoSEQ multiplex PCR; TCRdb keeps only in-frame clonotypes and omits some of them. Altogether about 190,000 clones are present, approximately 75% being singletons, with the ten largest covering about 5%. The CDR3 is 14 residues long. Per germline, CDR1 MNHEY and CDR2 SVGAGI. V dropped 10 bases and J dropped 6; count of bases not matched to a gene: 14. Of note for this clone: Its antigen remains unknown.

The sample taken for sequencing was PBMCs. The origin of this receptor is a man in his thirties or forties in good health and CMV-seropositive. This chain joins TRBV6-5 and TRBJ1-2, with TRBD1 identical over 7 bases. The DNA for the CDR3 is TGTGCCACCAAAAGAGGGGGCGGGCGGAATGGCTACACCTTC. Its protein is CATKRGGGRNGYTF.